The entry below describes one T cell receptor (beta chain). TCRdb's table, derived via immunoSEQ multiplex PCR, lists solely in-frame clones and lacks some. In the table there are fewer than 85,000 clones, around 86% of which are singletons. The data stem from a study of OX40 agonist ivuxolimab in advanced cancers. For the study at large: The dose of intravenous ivuxolimab that patients received every 2 weeks ranged from 0.01 to 10 mg/kg.

The CDR3 covers 16 residues. Germline loops: CDR1 LNHNV, CDR2 YYDKDF (reference sequence). J gave up 3 bases and V 2 bases, and 6 bases lay outside the gene matches. Blood sampling was done at baseline, cycle 4 day 1, and cycle 7 day 1. Sequenced material: CD4+ or CD8+ T cells sorted from blood, taken in a trial of the OX40 agonist ivuxolimab. The rearrangement uses TRBV15 and TRBJ2-7; 11 nucleotides align to TRBD2. This TCR was recovered from an adult with an advanced solid tumor such as melanoma, head and neck, liver or kidney cancer. This CDR3 is CATSRRLAGRGYEQYF. Here the CDR3 DNA reads TGTGCCACCAGCAGAAGACTAGCGGGAAGGGGCTACGAGCAGTACTTC.